These T cell receptor beta chains were read from a single sample in a study of T-cell memory formation after mild COVID-19. MiXCR was run by TCRdb on the 5' RACE reads, yielding one entry per CDR3 protein. The repertoire holds roughly 400,000 distinct CDR3 sequences, with roughly 15% as singletons. The sample taken for sequencing was PBMCs or a T cell subset sorted from them (not recorded which). The receptors here all came from a man between 18 and 35 years old who had mild COVID-19 (a few samples of this study predate the infection). Cell type and time point are not known. The CDR3 runs from the conserved cysteine through the conserved F or W. The order of the fields is V gene, D gene, J gene, clone size, CDR3 DNA, CDR3 protein. The D gene is left open where the match is weak. Some rows mark clone size as missing; the rest say once, few, many or name a class of expanded clone.

TRBV12-3/TRBV12-4	-	TRBJ1-2	many	TGTGCCAGCGGCCGGGTTGGGATGTTGTACTTC	CASGRVGMLYF
TRBV12-3/TRBV12-4	TRBD1	TRBJ1-2	-	TGTGCCAGCAGCCACCGGACAGGCGACTATGGCTACACCTTC	CASSHRTGDYGYTF
TRBV7-9	-	TRBJ2-1	few	TGTGCCAGCAGCTTTGGCTCCTTCGAGCAGTTCTTC	CASSFGSFEQFF
TRBV7-9	-	TRBJ1-4	-	TGTGCCAGCAGCTTAGACCGGGGGCAAGGTGAAAAACTGTTTTTT	CASSLDRGQGEKLFF
TRBV4-1	-	TRBJ1-6	-	TGCGCCAGCAGCCGACTGTCCTGGGGCAGGGTAGAATCACCCCTCCACTTT	CASSRLSWGRVESPLHF
TRBV12-3/TRBV12-4	-	TRBJ1-2	-	TGTGCCAGCAGGGGGATCGGAATCTTTACCCCCTATGGCTACACCTTC	CASRGIGIFTPYGYTF
TRBV7-9	TRBD1	TRBJ1-5	few	TGTGCCAGCAGCTCTGGACGAGGGGGCGCGGAGCAGCCCCAGCATTTT	CASSSGRGGAEQPQHF
TRBV16	-	TRBJ2-1	few	TGTGCCAGCAGCCAATCGAGGGGTATGAATGAGCAGTTCTTC	CASSQSRGMNEQFF
TRBV6-2/TRBV6-3	TRBD1	TRBJ1-1	-	TGTGCCAGCAGTCAACACGGGACAGGGATGAACACTGAAGCTTTCTTT	CASSQHGTGMNTEAFF
TRBV7-3	-	TRBJ1-1	few	TGTGCCAGCAGCTTAATACCGGGTACGAACACTGAAGCTTTCTTT	CASSLIPGTNTEAFF
TRBV20-1	-	TRBJ2-2	-	TGCAGTGCTAGGGGAACCGGGGAGCTGTTTTTT	CSARGTGELFF
TRBV3-1	TRBD1	TRBJ1-1	-	TGTGCCAGCAGCCCGACAGGGTTGACGAACACTGAAGCTTTCTTT	CASSPTGLTNTEAFF
TRBV20-1	-	TRBJ1-3	-	TGCAGTGCTAGAGGACCAGCGTCCGGAAACACCATATATTTT	CSARGPASGNTIYF
TRBV7-8	TRBD1	TRBJ2-1	few	TGTGCCAGCAGCACTCAGACAGGGTTTGGCAATGAGCAGTTCTTC	CASSTQTGFGNEQFF
TRBV5-1	-	TRBJ2-1	few	TGCGCCAGCAGCTTGGCCAGGGAGAATGAGCAGTTCTTC	CASSLARENEQFF
TRBV7-9	-	TRBJ2-5	-	TGTGCCAGCAGCTTAGGCTCGGGGTTCCAAGAGACCCAGTACTTC	CASSLGSGFQETQYF